These T cell receptor beta chains were read from a single sample in a study of T cells in Graves' hyperthyroidism and ophthalmopathy. A single record per CDR3 protein comes from TCRdb applying MiXCR to the multiplex PCR reads. The sample lists roughly 160,000 distinct CDR3 sequences, roughly 10% occurring once. The sequencing input was blood. Receptors originate from a woman aged 18-30 years with Graves' hyperthyroidism that later progressed to Graves' ophthalmopathy. CDR3s include the opening cysteine and the closing phenylalanine or tryptophan. The order of the fields is D gene, V gene, clone size, J gene, CDR3 protein, CDR3 DNA. The D gene is left open where the match is weak. Size is stated for part of the rows, as once, few or many counts, or as a class when the clone is expanded.

D gene: NA; V gene: TRBV7-8; clone size: NA; J gene: TRBJ2-5; CDR3 protein: CASSPSETQYF; CDR3 DNA: TGTGCCAGCAGCCCATCAGAGACCCAGTACTTC
D gene: TRBD2; V gene: TRBV20-1; clone size: many; J gene: TRBJ2-7; CDR3 protein: CSARDLVSGSSYEQYF; CDR3 DNA: TGCAGTGCTAGAGATCTCGTTAGCGGGAGCTCCTACGAGCAGTACTTC
D gene: TRBD1; V gene: TRBV2; clone size: many; J gene: TRBJ1-1; CDR3 protein: CASTGQVEVAFF; CDR3 DNA: TGTGCCAGCACCGGACAGGTCGAGGTAGCTTTCTTT
D gene: NA; V gene: TRBV28; clone size: many; J gene: TRBJ1-5; CDR3 protein: CATRFIGLGNQPQHF; CDR3 DNA: TGTGCCACACGGTTTATTGGACTGGGCAATCAGCCCCAGCATTTT
D gene: NA; V gene: TRBV25-1; clone size: NA; J gene: TRBJ2-1; CDR3 protein: CASSELSVHSYNEQFF; CDR3 DNA: TGTGCCAGCAGTGAATTGAGCGTACACTCCTACAATGAGCAGTTCTTC
D gene: NA; V gene: TRBV14; clone size: many; J gene: TRBJ2-1; CDR3 protein: CASSLASRGDEQFF; CDR3 DNA: TGTGCCAGCAGCCTAGCGTCGCGGGGTGATGAGCAGTTCTTC
D gene: TRBD1; V gene: TRBV19; clone size: NA; J gene: TRBJ1-2; CDR3 protein: CASSKGQGDGYTF; CDR3 DNA: TGTGCCAGTAGTAAGGGACAGGGAGATGGCTACACCTTC
D gene: NA; V gene: TRBV30; clone size: many; J gene: TRBJ1-1; CDR3 protein: CAWNRWNTEAFF; CDR3 DNA: TGTGCCTGGAACAGATGGAACACTGAAGCTTTCTTT
D gene: TRBD2; V gene: TRBV30; clone size: many; J gene: TRBJ2-2; CDR3 protein: CAYDLLAGEVGELFF; CDR3 DNA: TGTGCCTACGACCTTCTAGCGGGAGAGGTCGGGGAGCTGTTTTTT
D gene: NA; V gene: TRBV15; clone size: many; J gene: TRBJ1-5; CDR3 protein: CATQTGNQPQHF; CDR3 DNA: TGTGCCACCCAGACCGGCAATCAGCCCCAGCATTTT
D gene: NA; V gene: TRBV20-1; clone size: many; J gene: TRBJ2-3; CDR3 protein: CSANAGLSTDTQYF; CDR3 DNA: TGCAGTGCTAACGCGGGACTGAGCACAGATACGCAGTATTTT
D gene: NA; V gene: TRBV20-1; clone size: NA; J gene: TRBJ1-1; CDR3 protein: CSAARDGVGIVTAFF; CDR3 DNA: TGCAGTGCAGCTAGAGATGGTGTAGGTATTGTGACAGCTTTCTTT
D gene: NA; V gene: TRBV28; clone size: many; J gene: TRBJ2-5; CDR3 protein: CASSLSGGAQETQYF; CDR3 DNA: TGTGCCAGCAGTTTGTCTGGCGGGGCTCAAGAGACCCAGTACTTC
D gene: NA; V gene: TRBV19; clone size: few; J gene: TRBJ2-4; CDR3 protein: CASKETRQGGAIQYF; CDR3 DNA: TGTGCCAGTAAAGAAACGCGGCAGGGTGGGGCCATTCAGTACTTC
D gene: NA; V gene: TRBV20-1; clone size: many; J gene: TRBJ2-7; CDR3 protein: CSGGDSYEQYF; CDR3 DNA: TGCAGTGGAGGCGACAGCTACGAGCAGTACTTC
D gene: NA; V gene: TRBV30; clone size: many; J gene: TRBJ1-5; CDR3 protein: CAWSGKTDQPQHF; CDR3 DNA: TGTGCCTGGAGTGGGAAAACCGATCAGCCCCAGCATTTT
D gene: NA; V gene: TRBV20-1; clone size: many; J gene: TRBJ2-1; CDR3 protein: CSAPHLGRTNEQFF; CDR3 DNA: TGCAGTGCCCCACACCTCGGGAGAACTAATGAGCAGTTCTTC
D gene: NA; V gene: TRBV2; clone size: many; J gene: TRBJ1-2; CDR3 protein: CASNGGSRNYGYTF; CDR3 DNA: TGTGCCAGCAATGGGGGGTCGAGGAACTATGGCTACACCTTC
D gene: NA; V gene: TRBV6-4; clone size: many; J gene: TRBJ1-2; CDR3 protein: CASSDSARGRGYTF; CDR3 DNA: TGTGCCAGCAGTGACTCAGCGCGTGGACGTGGCTACACCTTC
D gene: TRBD2; V gene: TRBV27; clone size: many; J gene: TRBJ2-5; CDR3 protein: CASSLIAGVPQETQYF; CDR3 DNA: TGTGCCAGCAGCTTGATAGCGGGAGTCCCCCAAGAGACCCAGTACTTC
D gene: TRBD2; V gene: TRBV12-3/TRBV12-4; clone size: few; J gene: TRBJ2-6; CDR3 protein: CASRMTRRGLLSGANVLTF; CDR3 DNA: TGTGCCAGCAGGATGACCCGCCGGGGACTACTCTCTGGGGCCAACGTCCTGACTTTC
D gene: TRBD1; V gene: TRBV20-1; clone size: many; J gene: TRBJ1-2; CDR3 protein: CSARAVGTGGYGYTF; CDR3 DNA: TGCAGTGCTAGGGCCGTAGGTACAGGGGGCTATGGCTACACCTTC
D gene: NA; V gene: TRBV7-2; clone size: many; J gene: TRBJ2-2; CDR3 protein: CASSLSPVANTGELFF; CDR3 DNA: TGTGCCAGCAGCTTAAGCCCCGTTGCGAACACCGGGGAGCTGTTTTTT
D gene: NA; V gene: TRBV19; clone size: many; J gene: TRBJ2-7; CDR3 protein: CASSRGSSIDEQYF; CDR3 DNA: TGTGCCAGTAGTAGGGGGAGCAGCATCGACGAGCAGTACTTC
D gene: NA; V gene: TRBV7-9; clone size: NA; J gene: TRBJ2-1; CDR3 protein: CASKEGGNEQFF; CDR3 DNA: TGTGCCAGTAAGGAGGGAGGTAATGAGCAGTTCTTC
D gene: TRBD1; V gene: TRBV28; clone size: many; J gene: TRBJ2-7; CDR3 protein: CASSIGTATEQYF; CDR3 DNA: TGTGCCAGCAGCATTGGGACAGCTACCGAGCAGTACTTC
D gene: TRBD2; V gene: TRBV20-1; clone size: many; J gene: TRBJ2-1; CDR3 protein: CSAHRWRELWSNEQFF; CDR3 DNA: TGCAGTGCCCACAGGTGGCGGGAGCTCTGGAGCAATGAGCAGTTCTTC
D gene: TRBD1; V gene: TRBV20-1; clone size: many; J gene: TRBJ2-1; CDR3 protein: CSASPLKGTGRYNEQFF; CDR3 DNA: TGCAGTGCTAGTCCCCTAAAAGGGACAGGGCGATACAATGAGCAGTTCTTC
D gene: NA; V gene: TRBV4-1; clone size: NA; J gene: TRBJ2-7; CDR3 protein: CASSQAPNSVYEQYF; CDR3 DNA: TGCGCCAGCAGCCAAGCCCCTAACAGCGTCTACGAGCAGTACTTC
D gene: TRBD1; V gene: TRBV6-1; clone size: many; J gene: TRBJ1-2; CDR3 protein: CASSDGTGGAAIYGYTF; CDR3 DNA: TGTGCCAGCAGTGACGGGACAGGGGGCGCGGCAATATATGGCTACACCTTC
D gene: TRBD2; V gene: TRBV28; clone size: many; J gene: TRBJ2-2; CDR3 protein: CGLAGDTGELFF; CDR3 DNA: TGTGGACTAGCGGGGGACACCGGGGAGCTGTTTTTT
D gene: NA; V gene: TRBV6-5; clone size: NA; J gene: TRBJ2-5; CDR3 protein: CASSFPGRPETQYF; CDR3 DNA: TGTGCCAGCAGTTTCCCGGGACGGCCGGAGACCCAGTACTTC
D gene: TRBD2; V gene: TRBV20-1; clone size: many; J gene: TRBJ2-1; CDR3 protein: CSAPRAGVSYNEQFF; CDR3 DNA: TGCAGTGCTCCTCGGGCGGGGGTATCCTACAATGAGCAGTTCTTC
D gene: NA; V gene: TRBV19; clone size: few; J gene: TRBJ1-3; CDR3 protein: CASRRAQGAISGNTIYF; CDR3 DNA: TGTGCCAGTAGAAGGGCCCAGGGCGCGATCTCTGGAAACACCATATATTTT
D gene: TRBD1; V gene: TRBV5-8; clone size: NA; J gene: TRBJ1-4; CDR3 protein: CASSCPDRGDCSNEKLFF; CDR3 DNA: TGTGCCAGCAGCTGCCCTGACAGGGGGGATTGTTCTAATGAAAAACTGTTTTTT
D gene: NA; V gene: TRBV30; clone size: NA; J gene: TRBJ1-2; CDR3 protein: CAWGRGAFSGRYTF; CDR3 DNA: TGTGCCTGGGGGAGGGGTGCCTTCTCCGGTCGCTACACCTTC
D gene: TRBD1; V gene: TRBV27; clone size: many; J gene: TRBJ2-3; CDR3 protein: CASSTRDREISGDTQYF; CDR3 DNA: TGTGCCAGCAGTACCCGGGACAGGGAGATCTCAGGCGATACGCAGTATTTT
D gene: TRBD1; V gene: TRBV7-8; clone size: many; J gene: TRBJ2-3; CDR3 protein: CASSNGQGKADTQYF; CDR3 DNA: TGTGCCAGCAGCAACGGACAGGGCAAGGCAGATACGCAGTATTTT
D gene: NA; V gene: TRBV20-1; clone size: many; J gene: TRBJ1-5; CDR3 protein: CSARGGGGNQPQHF; CDR3 DNA: TGCAGTGCTCGAGGGGGGGGAGGCAATCAGCCCCAGCATTTT
D gene: NA; V gene: TRBV15; clone size: few; J gene: TRBJ2-1; CDR3 protein: CATSTRDRVSGIPYNEQFF; CDR3 DNA: TGTGCCACCAGCACCCGCGACAGGGTCAGCGGGATTCCCTACAATGAGCAGTTCTTC
D gene: NA; V gene: TRBV2; clone size: many; J gene: TRBJ2-2; CDR3 protein: CASSVFGGNGELFF; CDR3 DNA: TGTGCCAGCAGTGTTTTCGGGGGCAACGGGGAGCTGTTTTTT
D gene: TRBD2; V gene: TRBV30; clone size: many; J gene: TRBJ2-7; CDR3 protein: CAWSATSGSSYEQYF; CDR3 DNA: TGTGCCTGGAGTGCGACTAGCGGGAGCTCCTACGAGCAGTACTTC
D gene: TRBD1; V gene: TRBV9; clone size: NA; J gene: TRBJ2-7; CDR3 protein: CASSPQGGEQYF; CDR3 DNA: TGTGCCAGCAGTCCACAGGGGGGCGAGCAGTACTTC
D gene: TRBD2; V gene: TRBV12-3/TRBV12-4; clone size: many; J gene: TRBJ2-1; CDR3 protein: CASSLSGKSYNEQFF; CDR3 DNA: TGTGCCAGCAGTTTGAGCGGGAAATCCTACAATGAGCAGTTCTTC
D gene: NA; V gene: TRBV10-2; clone size: many; J gene: TRBJ1-6; CDR3 protein: CASRPGDNSPLHF; CDR3 DNA: TGCGCCAGCAGACCGGGAGATAATTCACCCCTCCACTTT
D gene: NA; V gene: TRBV2; clone size: many; J gene: TRBJ1-1; CDR3 protein: CASILGQMNTEAFF; CDR3 DNA: TGTGCCAGTATACTTGGACAGATGAACACTGAAGCTTTCTTT
D gene: NA; V gene: TRBV7-9; clone size: many; J gene: TRBJ1-1; CDR3 protein: CASTPAGFTEAFF; CDR3 DNA: TGTGCCAGCACCCCGGCGGGTTTCACTGAAGCTTTCTTT